This TCR beta chain was found in a study of blood T cell repertoires in COVID-19 (TCRdb year 2020). Regarding the study in general: Samples from collaborators originated in the United States, Italy and Spain and spanned both the acute and convalescent phases of COVID-19. The material from the prospective study consisted of cDNA or gDNA derived from T cells, B-cell-depleted T cells, or PBMCs. The dataset comprised deeply sampled blood TCRbeta repertoires from subjects exposed to, actively infected with, or recovered from COVID-19. The repertoires were made available in a free public database intended to serve as a resource for research on the immune response to SARS-CoV-2. Samples came from the ongoing ImmuneRACE study (first 160 participants) plus 1,254 subjects from 6 global collaborators. Sample metadata almost always included a de-identified subject ID, COVID-19 status, age in years and sex. Where available, HLA class I and class II types were taken from metadata supplied by the sample provider and were not determined by assay-based typing.

In Seattle, one collaborating source enrolled patients while the infection was active and tracked those patients longitudinally over the course of disease. Each collaborating institution followed its own protocols to collect whole blood in K2EDTA tubes. Collaborator samples were shipped for TCRbeta analysis as frozen whole blood, isolated PBMCs, or DNA extracted from either sample type. The CDR3 has 17 amino acids, counting the end cysteine and phenylalanine. Just CDR3 DNA is preserved here, 51 bases in frame from base 1. CDR1 and CDR2 were assigned from the germline V gene as MDHEN and SYDVKM. Trimmed from V: 3 bases; trimmed from J: 6 bases; junction bases lacking a gene match: 9. Note on this clone: Its antigen specificity is not known. No quality values exist for individual bases; no much larger clone is one base distant.

Broader findings and caveats from the paper: The amount of clinical and demographic metadata varied by source and participant and was provided uncurated.

The immunoSEQ Assay, a bias-controlled multiplex PCR, was used to amplify TCRbeta CDR3 regions from genomic DNA. In the original analysis: Within the assay, amplification of reference gene primers was used to estimate how many nucleated cells each sample contained. To quantify the absolute abundance of each unique TCRbeta CDR3 rearrangement, sequence reads were collapsed and filtered. Productive Simpson clonality was computed per sample as the square root of Simpson's diversity index over productive rearrangements. In its TCRdb copy, this immuneACCESS table keeps in-frame sequences only and misses some clones. Where compared with another copy, unresolved V genes explain less than half of these, and the others have no known cause. V, J and clone size are those of that table, while D and trimming were read from the DNA. Across this sample there are roughly 500,000 clones, with roughly nine tenths seen only once. The top ten constitute 0.8% to 0.9% of the sample.

The rearranged chain carries TRBV28 and TRBJ1-5, with 12 bases in between that match TRBD1. The source is a man younger than 35 with COVID-19, enrolled during active disease. The specimen sequenced was peripheral blood. The bases read TGTGCCAGCAGTTTTGTGAGGGGACAGGGGGCAGGTCAGCCCCAGCATTTT. This gives the protein CASSFVRGQGAGQPQHF.